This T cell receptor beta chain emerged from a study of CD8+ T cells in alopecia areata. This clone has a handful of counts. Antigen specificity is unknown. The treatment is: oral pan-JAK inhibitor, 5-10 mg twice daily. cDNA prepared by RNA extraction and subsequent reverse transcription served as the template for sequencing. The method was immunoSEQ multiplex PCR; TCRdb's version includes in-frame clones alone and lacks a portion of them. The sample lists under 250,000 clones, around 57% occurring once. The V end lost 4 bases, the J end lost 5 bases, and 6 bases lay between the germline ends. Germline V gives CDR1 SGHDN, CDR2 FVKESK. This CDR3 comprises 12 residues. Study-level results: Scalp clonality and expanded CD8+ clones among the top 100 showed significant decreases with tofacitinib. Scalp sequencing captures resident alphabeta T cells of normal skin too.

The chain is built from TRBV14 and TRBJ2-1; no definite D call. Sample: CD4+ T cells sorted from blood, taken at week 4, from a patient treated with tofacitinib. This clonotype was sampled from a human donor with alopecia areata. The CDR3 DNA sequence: TGTGCCAGCAGCCCACTTAACAATGAGCAGTTCTTC. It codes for CASSPLNNEQFF.